These 27 T cell receptor beta chains came from one sample sequenced in a study of blood T cells in healthy people across ages. Next came a second PCR, run for roughly 6 to 11 cycles, which used a sample-barcoded 5' primer along with a J-beta primer mix. TCRdb re-derived calls from the 5' RACE reads in MiXCR, one entry per CDR3 protein. The table has about 1.1 million distinct CDR3 sequences, more than 30% seen once. Sequenced sample: blood. These receptors all stem from a young man in good health.

The genes are TRBV12-3 or TRBV12-4 and TRBJ2-1, with TRBD1 identical over 9 bases. J lost 10 bases, V lost 7 bases, and 5 bases had no gene match. CDR3 length equals 12 residues. Here the CDR3 DNA reads TGTGCCAGCAAACAGGGGGCCTACGAGCAGTTCTTC. Translation gives CASKQGAYEQFF.

This chain links TRBV20-1 with TRBJ2-5, with D possibly being TRBD2 (6 bases). Germline V lookup: CDR1 DFQATT, CDR2 SNEGSKA (reference sequence). The V end was cut by 5 bases, the J end by 1 base, with 11 bases between. The CDR3 covers 13 residues. In DNA, the CDR3 is TGCAGTGCTCCCTCTAGCGCCCAAGAGACCCAGTACTTC. It yields the protein CSAPSSAQETQYF.

In this sample, this clonotype turned up a few times. The chain employs TRBV7-2 and TRBJ1-4, with 7 bases matching TRBD1. V lost 0 bases and J lost 7; bases outside the gene matches: 5. Per the germline V gene, CDR1 is SGHTA and CDR2 is FQGNSA. The CDR3 runs to 15 residues. CDR3 loop: CASSLASRGREKLFF. CDR3 DNA: TGTGCCAGCAGCTTAGCCAGTAGGGGGCGTGAAAAACTGTTTTTT.

This clonotype has only a few counts. The genes are TRBV14 and TRBJ1-5; TRBD1 is a possible D gene (5 bases). Looked up from germline, CDR1 is SGHDN and CDR2 is FVKESK. The V and J ends lost 0 bases and 6 bases respectively, with 9 bases between them. The CDR3 sequence is 14 residues long. The CDR3 coding sequence is TGTGCCAGCAGCCAAGACAGGGAAATTCAGCCCCAGCATTTT. Translated: CASSQDREIQPQHF.

This CDR3 is CASSQEQTGVNQPQHF. As DNA, the CDR3 is TGCGCCAGCAGCCAAGAACAGACAGGGGTCAATCAGCCCCAGCATTTT. This sequence joins TRBV4-1 and TRBJ1-5, with 8 bases lining up with TRBD1. This CDR3 spans 16 amino acids. Germline CDR1 MGHRA, CDR2 YSYEKL. With V trimmed by 0 bases and J by 3 bases, 4 bases remained unmatched.

This clonotype was seen only a few times. The chain uses TRBV7-8 and TRBJ2-1; possible D gene TRBD2, 5 bases. Between the trimmed V and J ends, which lost 8 bases and 7 bases, there was a span of 9 bases. In germline, CDR1 is SGHVS, CDR2 FQNEAQ. CDR3 size: 11 residues. CDR3 residues: CASFRENEQFF. CDR3 bases: TGTGCCAGCTTTCGGGAAAATGAGCAGTTCTTC.

The chain combines TRBV3-1 with TRBJ1-2; the D is unclear. The V and J ends lost 2 bases and 6 bases respectively, with 7 bases between them. Per germline, CDR1 LGHDT and CDR2 YNNKEL (reference sequence). CDR3 length: 12 amino acids. CDR3 DNA: TGTGCCAGCAGCCAATCCGCCAATGGCTACACCTTC. Protein: CASSQSANGYTF.

The chain combines TRBV7-2 with TRBJ1-2; D is possibly TRBD1 (5 bases). The germline gives CDR1 SGHTA, CDR2 FQGNSA. V gave up 5 bases and J gave up 8 bases, with 27 bases separating them. The CDR3 is 17 amino acids. This CDR3 reads CASSVIQSGARVRGYTF. Here the CDR3 DNA reads TGTGCCAGCAGCGTAATCCAATCCGGGGCGCGGGTTCGGGGCTACACCTTC.

For this clonotype: A far larger clone is off by one base, so a read error is likely. The chain is built from TRBV4-3 and TRBJ1-1; TRBD1 is a possible D gene (6 bases). This CDR3 has 13 amino acids. The germline CDR1 and CDR2 sequences are LGHNA and YSLEER. This chain's CDR3 is CANSQTGNTEAFF. The DNA for the CDR3 is TGCGCCAACAGCCAGACAGGGAACACTGAAGCTTTCTTT.

The gene calls are TRBV9 and TRBJ2-7; 10 bases are a match to TRBD2. The CDR3 is made up of 16 amino acids. The V and J ends lost 4 bases and 7 bases, in that order; junction bases with no gene match: 14. Germline values: CDR1 SGDLS, CDR2 YYNGEE. The CDR3: CASSPISRLAGNEQYF. CDR3 coding DNA: TGTGCCAGCAGCCCCATATCCCGACTAGCGGGCAATGAGCAGTACTTC.

This clonotype was counted only a few times. The genes are TRBV29-1 and TRBJ2-3; 14 bases match TRBD2. CDR1 SQVTM and CDR2 ANQGSEA come from the germline V gene. The J segment lost 2 bases and the V segment lost 7 bases, leaving 8 bases of the junction unmatched. This CDR3 region has 16 residues. CDR3 residues: CSGGTSGGVSTDTQYF. The CDR3 DNA reads TGCAGCGGGGGGACTAGCGGGGGAGTTTCCACAGATACGCAGTATTTT.

The rearrangement joins TRBV6-1 to TRBJ1-5; perhaps TRBD1 as D (5 bases). Between the trimmed V and J ends, which lost 7 bases and 9 bases, there was a span of 22 bases. From germline, CDR1 is MNHNS and CDR2 SASEGT. This CDR3 region has 15 residues. CDR3 loop: CASTTLTDNPGPQHF. The DNA for the CDR3 is TGTGCCAGCACTACCTTGACGGACAACCCGGGGCCCCAGCATTTT.

CDR3 loop: CSASHSGQNSPLHF. The DNA for the CDR3 is TGCAGTGCTAGCCATTCCGGGCAGAATTCACCCCTCCACTTT. This rearrangement joins TRBV20-1 to TRBJ1-6; no clear D. This CDR3 has 14 residues. Per germline, CDR1 DFQATT and CDR2 SNEGSKA (reference sequence). Trimming shortened V by 3 bases and J by 7 bases, and 13 bases separated the two germline ends.

This clonotype turned up a few times. The chain carries TRBV7-9 and TRBJ2-3; tentative D call: TRBD1 (6 bases). Trimming stripped 2 bases from V and 3 bases from J, with 24 bases between. This CDR3 has 19 residues. Germline-derived CDR1 and CDR2 are SEHNR and FQNEAQ (reference sequence). The CDR3 DNA sequence: TGTGCCAGCAGCTTACATACTTCCAGGGGCACTCTTTCTACAGATACGCAGTATTTT. It encodes CASSLHTSRGTLSTDTQYF.

This clonotype was counted only a few times. The V call is TRBV5-1, the J call TRBJ1-1, with D hard to call. V gave up 2 bases and J gave up 0 bases, with 8 bases separating them. The CDR3 runs 14 residues. CDR1 SGHRS and CDR2 YFSETQ come from the germline V gene. For the CDR3, the DNA is TGCGCCAGCAGCTTACGACGGATGAACACTGAAGCTTTCTTT. Its protein product is CASSLRRMNTEAFF. Supplemented by reference TRBV5-1 and TRBJ1-1, the full variable domain reads KAGVTQTPRYLIKTRGQQVTLSCSPISGHRSVSWYQQTPGQGLQFLFEYFSETQRNKGNFPGRFSGRQFSNSRSEMNVSTLELGDSALYLCASSLRRMNTEAFFGQGTRLTVV.

This clonotype was counted between two and nine times. The rearrangement uses TRBV4-3 and TRBJ1-4; D uncertain. Germline CDR1 reads LGHNA; CDR2 reads YSLEER. V dropped 1 base and J dropped 8 bases, with 8 bases sitting between them. The CDR3 totals 13 residues. The CDR3 sequence: CASSQATREKLFF. The CDR3 DNA reads TGCGCCAGCAGCCAAGCTACCAGGGAAAAACTGTTTTTT.

This clonotype was recorded a few times. The chain joins TRBV3-1 to TRBJ2-3; no clear D gene. Per germline, CDR1 LGHDT and CDR2 YNNKEL (reference sequence). This CDR3 is built from 13 residues. The V gene lost 1 base and the J gene lost 5 bases, with 7 bases spanning the gap. The CDR3 sequence is CASSQGVGDTQYF. The CDR3 DNA reads TGTGCCAGCAGCCAAGGGGTGGGAGATACGCAGTATTTT.

This clonotype was seen more than once but under ten times. This chain uses TRBV27 with TRBJ2-4; maybe TRBD1 (6 bases). The J call may be in error: the DNA end matches TRBJ2-7 better. This CDR3 is built from 13 residues. Germline values: CDR1 MNHEY, CDR2 SMNVEV (reference sequence). DNA of the CDR3: TGTGCCAGCAGTCCTGATACAGGGTACGAGCAGTACTTC. This sequence encodes CASSPDTGYEQYF.

This chain joins TRBV29-1 and TRBJ2-4; 10 nucleotides match TRBD1. Judging by the DNA end, TRBJ2-7 fits better; the J call may be wrong. The length of the CDR3 is 13 residues. CDR1 and CDR2 from the germline V gene are SQVTM and ANQGSEA. The DNA of the CDR3 is TGCAGCGTGGCGGGACAGGGGAACCACGAGCAGTACTTC. This sequence encodes CSVAGQGNHEQYF.

This clonotype showed up just a few times. The V and J genes are TRBV4-1 and TRBJ1-5, with D hard to call. The CDR3 contains 14 residues. V lost 1 base and J lost 4, with 8 bases in between. The V gene's germline CDR1 is MGHRA and CDR2 YSYEKL. CDR3 residues: CASSQGSRNQPQHF. The CDR3 DNA reads TGCGCCAGCAGCCAAGGAAGTCGGAATCAGCCCCAGCATTTT.

The chain combines TRBV20-1 with TRBJ1-5; the D gene is possibly TRBD1 (5 bases). The CDR3 sequence is 12 residues long. CDR1 and CDR2 (germline): DFQATT, SNEGSKA (reference sequence). V gave up 5 bases and J gave up 3 bases, with 8 bases separating them. CDR3 nucleotides: TGCAGTGCTGGGGGGTACAATCAGCCCCAGCATTTT. Protein product: CSAGGYNQPQHF.

V usage is TRBV20-1 and J usage is TRBJ2-3; 8 bases are a match to TRBD2. Germline CDR1 and CDR2: DFQATT and SNEGSKA (reference sequence). The CDR3 is 15 residues long. The V and J ends lost 1 base and 0 bases, in that order; junction bases with no gene match: 3. The CDR3 protein is CSARAAGVSTDTQYF. DNA for the CDR3: TGCAGTGCTAGAGCAGCGGGGGTTAGCACAGATACGCAGTATTTT.

The genes are TRBV20-1 and TRBJ1-2; the D gene is possibly TRBD1 (6 bases). CDR1 is DFQATT, CDR2 SNEGSKA, per germline (reference sequence). The CDR3 covers 13 residues. V lost 4 bases and J 4 bases, leaving 13 bases between the germline ends. In DNA form, the CDR3 reads TGCAGTGCTACTACAGGGCCCGGCTATGGCTACACCTTC. This gives the protein CSATTGPGYGYTF.

The chain combines TRBV28 with TRBJ1-2; D ambiguous. CDR3 length: 14 residues. The V gene lost 5 bases and the J gene lost 4 bases, with 14 bases spanning the gap. The V gene's germline CDR1 is MDHEN and CDR2 SYDVKM. The DNA of the CDR3 is TGTGCCAGCAGTGTATCCCGTTTAGGCTATGGCTACACCTTC. Its translation is CASSVSRLGYGYTF.

This chain links TRBV7-2 with TRBJ1-1; 8 bases line up with TRBD1. CDR1 SGHTA and CDR2 FQGNSA come from the germline V gene. The trim removed 6 bases at V and 3 bases at J, leaving 6 bases unmatched. This CDR3 has 14 residues. The CDR3 sequence is CASRASQGDTEAFF. DNA for the CDR3: TGTGCCAGCAGGGCCTCACAGGGGGACACTGAAGCTTTCTTT.

The V call is TRBV4-2, the J call TRBJ1-1; D gene uncertain. Per germline, CDR1 LGHNA and CDR2 YNFKEQ. V lost 5 bases, J lost 4 bases, and 17 bases lay in between. The CDR3 is 15 residues long. The CDR3 here is CASSESFAPGTEAFF. Here the CDR3 DNA reads TGTGCCAGCAGCGAGAGTTTCGCGCCGGGCACTGAAGCTTTCTTT.

The V gene is TRBV7-2, the J gene TRBJ2-3, with D perhaps matching TRBD2 (6 bases). From germline, CDR1 is SGHTA and CDR2 FQGNSA. The CDR3 loop spans 15 amino acids. The V end was cut by 1 base, the J end by 2 bases, with 10 bases between. CDR3 in amino acids: CASSLGLGATDTQYF. For the CDR3, the DNA is TGTGCCAGCAGCTTAGGACTAGGGGCCACAGATACGCAGTATTTT. Looking up the rest from reference TRBV7-2 and TRBJ2-3 gives the full variable domain: GAGVSQSPSNKVTEKGKDVELRCDPISGHTALYWYRQSLGQGLEFLIYFQGNSAPDKSGLPSDRFSAERTGGSVSTLTIQRTQQEDSAVYLCASSLGLGATDTQYFGPGTRLTVL.